The 13 T cell receptor beta chains in this list originate from one sample, sequenced in a study of shared clonotypes between healthy human individuals. Sequenced by immunoSEQ multiplex PCR; TCRdb stores in-frame clones only, minus some. Of about 380,000 clones in the sample, about 97% are singletons; the top ten hold around 0.3%. Sequences were obtained from memory CD8+ T cells sorted from blood. Subset noted: CD45RO+ cells pooled with CCR7-negative TemRA cells. These TCRs come from a man aged 30 to 45 in good health.

The V call is TRBV5-4, the J call TRBJ1-4; the D is unclear. The V gene's germline CDR1 is SGHNT and CDR2 YYREEE (reference sequence). V lost 2 bases and J lost 4, with 6 bases in between. The CDR3 covers 13 residues. CDR3 nucleotides: TGTGCCAGCAGCTTCGGGCTTAATGAAAAACTGTTTTTT. Translated, it gives CASSFGLNEKLFF.

This clone showed up just a few times. The chain uses TRBV7-9 and TRBJ2-2, with 8 positions matching TRBD1. Germline values: CDR1 SEHNR, CDR2 FQNEAQ (reference sequence). This CDR3 contains 15 residues. V shed 4 bases, J shed 6 bases, and the junction held 7 bases outside the gene matches. The CDR3 region is CASSSRQGSSGELFF. DNA of the CDR3: TGTGCCAGCAGCTCCAGACAGGGGAGCTCCGGGGAGCTGTTTTTT. Full variable domain (rest looked up from reference TRBV7-9 and TRBJ2-2): DTGVSQNPRHKITKRGQNVTFRCDPISEHNRLYWYRQTLGQGPEFLTYFQNEAQLEKSRLLSDRFSAERPKGSFSTLEIQRTEQGDSAMYLCASSSRQGSSGELFFGEGSRLTVL.

To note about this clone: This same CDR3 is encoded by further DNA sequences in the sample. This chain uses TRBV5-1 with TRBJ2-5; D ambiguous. Trimming stripped 0 bases from V and 4 bases from J, with 4 bases between. Germline lookup yields CDR1 SGHRS and CDR2 YFSETQ. The CDR3 extends over 12 amino acids. The CDR3 region has the DNA TGCGCCAGCAGCTTGGCGGGAGAGACCCAGTACTTC. It yields the protein CASSLAGETQYF. Variable domain in full (rest from reference TRBV5-1 and TRBJ2-5): KAGVTQTPRYLIKTRGQQVTLSCSPISGHRSVSWYQQTPGQGLQFLFEYFSETQRNKGNFPGRFSGRQFSNSRSEMNVSTLELGDSALYLCASSLAGETQYFGPGTRLLVL.

The J gene is TRBJ1-2, the V gene TRBV5-3; D call uncertain. TRBV5-3 is marked as an open reading frame, function uncertain. This CDR3 contains 15 residues. Trimming stripped 2 bases from V and 3 bases from J, with 14 bases between. The CDR3 region is CARSLPTERDYGYTF. CDR3 coding DNA: TGTGCCAGAAGCTTACCTACGGAGAGGGACTATGGCTACACCTTC.

This sequence joins TRBV6-1 and TRBJ2-1; 8 nucleotides match TRBD2. This CDR3 contains 13 residues. Germline V CDR1 and CDR2: MNHNS, SASEGT. The ends lost 2 bases at V and 9 bases at J; junction bases unmatched: 3. CDR3: CASSEREGREQFF. Written as DNA, the CDR3 is TGTGCCAGCAGTGAACGGGAGGGACGTGAGCAGTTCTTC.

The rearrangement joins TRBV6-5 to TRBJ1-5; TRBD1 agrees at 8 bases. J lost 6 bases, V lost 6 bases, and 7 bases had no gene match. Looked up from germline, CDR1 is MNHEY and CDR2 is SVGAGI. This CDR3 has 14 residues. The CDR3 DNA is TGTGCCAGCAGCCCCACAGGGGGGGGTCAGCCCCAGCATTTT. Its protein product is CASSPTGGGQPQHF.

The rearrangement uses TRBV27 and TRBJ2-3; D gene ambiguous. With 6 bases removed from V and 4 bases from J, the gap between germline ends came to 11 bases. In germline, CDR1 is MNHEY, CDR2 SMNVEV (reference sequence). The CDR3 covers 13 residues. The CDR3 is CASSAKGPDTQYF. CDR3 DNA sequence: TGTGCCAGCAGCGCAAAAGGCCCAGATACGCAGTATTTT.

The CDR3 coding sequence is TGTGCCAGCAGTTTAGCGGATGGGGCAGATACGCAGTATTTT. This encodes CASSLADGADTQYF. This chain joins TRBV6-5 and TRBJ2-3, with D maybe TRBD2 (6 bases). Trimming cost V 4 bases and J 4 bases, with 12 bases left between them. There are 14 residues in the CDR3. From germline, CDR1 is MNHEY and CDR2 SVGAGI.

V and J are TRBV7-6 and TRBJ2-2; 9 nucleotides align to TRBD2. The germline V gene has CDR1 SGHVS and CDR2 FNYEAQ. The J segment lost 2 bases and the V segment lost 2 bases, leaving 9 bases of the junction unmatched. The CDR3 length is 18 residues. CDR3 amino acids: CASSLLPRLAANTGELFF. The CDR3 bases are TGTGCCAGCAGCTTATTACCCCGACTAGCGGCTAACACCGGGGAGCTGTTTTTT.

This rearrangement joins TRBV27 to TRBJ2-2; a weak D match, TRBD2 (5 bases). Trimming pared 7 bases from V and 0 bases from J, leaving 15 bases between. Germline V gene sequence: CDR1 MNHEY, CDR2 SMNVEV (reference sequence). The CDR3 runs 16 residues. This CDR3 reads CASKREYLTNTGELFF. CDR3 coding DNA: TGTGCCAGCAAGAGGGAGTACTTGACGAACACCGGGGAGCTGTTTTTT.

The chain is built from TRBV6-5 and TRBJ2-1, with no clear D. Per the germline V gene, CDR1 is MNHEY and CDR2 is SVGAGI. This CDR3 is 11 amino acids long. CDR3 protein: CAPGTYNEQFF. As DNA, the CDR3 is TGTGCTCCGGGTACCTACAATGAGCAGTTCTTC.

The chain has TRBV19 and TRBJ1-2; D unresolved. Germline CDR1 reads LNHDA; CDR2 reads SQIVND (reference sequence). The CDR3 sequence is 11 residues long. The V gene lost 6 bases and the J gene lost 7 bases, with 9 bases spanning the gap. Here the CDR3 DNA reads TGTGCCAGTAGCCATGGTCCTGGCTACACCTTC. Translation gives CASSHGPGYTF.

The CDR3 bases are TGCGCCAGCAGCCCACGAACGGGACAGGGAAGGAGTGAGACCCAGTACTTC. Its translation: CASSPRTGQGRSETQYF. The chain recombines TRBV5-1 with TRBJ2-5, with TRBD1 identical over 9 bases. CDR1 is SGHRS and CDR2 is YFSETQ in the germline V gene. Trimming cost V 4 bases and J 5 bases; bases outside gene matches: 15. The CDR3 sequence is 17 residues long.